Below, 6 T cell receptor beta chains from the same sample are listed, as sequenced in a study of blood T cell repertoires in COVID-19. This table comes from immunoSEQ multiplex PCR, and its TCRdb copy is limited to in-frame clones, with some not included. The sample holds around 100,000 clones, approximately 80% seen once. The source material was peripheral blood. These receptor sequences come from a woman between 65 and 79 years old with acute or convalescent COVID-19.

This rearrangement joins TRBV6-5 to TRBJ1-6; a possible D gene is TRBD1 (6 bases). V was clipped by 6 bases and J by 9 bases, with 12 bases between them. Germline V lookup: CDR1 MNHEY, CDR2 SVGAGI. This CDR3 contains 13 residues. CDR3 residues: CASRYGQSSPLHF. The CDR3 nucleotides are TGTGCCAGCAGGTACGGACAGTCTTCACCCCTCCACTTT.

DNA of the CDR3: TGTGCCACCAGTGTTGCGGGGGTCAATCAGCCCCAGCATTTT. It encodes CATSVAGVNQPQHF. The V gene is TRBV24-1, the J gene TRBJ1-5; tentatively, D is TRBD1 (5 bases). With 5 bases removed from V and 3 bases from J, the gap between germline ends came to 10 bases. Germline CDR1 reads KGHDR; CDR2 reads SFDVKD. The CDR3 runs 14 residues.

This chain links TRBV7-9 with TRBJ1-2; no definite D call. Germline-derived CDR1 and CDR2 are SEHNR and FQNEAQ (reference sequence). CDR3 length equals 15 residues. With 0 bases removed from V and 4 bases from J, the gap between germline ends came to 12 bases. CDR3 bases: TGTGCCAGCAGCTTAGCCTCTTCAGGTGCCTATGGCTACACCTTC. Translating gives CASSLASSGAYGYTF.

A single count supports this clone. V and J are TRBV11-1 and TRBJ2-1, with 10 bases identical to TRBD2. The ends lost 6 bases at V and 11 bases at J; junction bases unmatched: 4. The CDR3 is 12 amino acids. CDR1 is SGHAT and CDR2 is FQDESV in the germline V gene (reference sequence). CDR3 sequence: CASRRLAGKQFF. CDR3 nucleotides: TGTGCCAGCAGGAGACTAGCGGGTAAGCAGTTCTTC.

This chain connects TRBV7-9 to TRBJ2-7, with D possibly matching TRBD2 (5 bases). In germline, CDR1 is SEHNR, CDR2 FQNEAQ (reference sequence). The V gene lost 4 bases and the J gene lost 3 bases, with 19 bases spanning the gap. The CDR3 runs 16 residues. CDR3 loop: CASSYTAGLAIYEQYF. CDR3 DNA sequence: TGTGCCAGCAGCTACACGGCAGGACTCGCTATCTACGAGCAGTACTTC.

The chain carries TRBV19 and TRBJ1-1, with 7 bases aligning to TRBD1. The CDR3 has 13 residues. After removal of 6 bases from V and 4 bases from J, the junction contained 5 bases not matched to a gene. Germline values: CDR1 LNHDA, CDR2 SQIVND (reference sequence). This CDR3 reads CASSRDSFTEAFF. CDR3 in DNA: TGTGCCAGTAGCCGGGACAGCTTCACTGAAGCTTTCTTT.